Listed below are T cell receptor beta chains from one sample, sequenced in a study of T-cell reconstitution after alpha-beta-depleted transplantation in children. One entry per CDR3 protein, called by TCRdb with MiXCR from the PCR reads. The repertoire has about 230,000 distinct CDR3 sequences, roughly a tenth of them found once; the top ten carry 28%. Material: PBMCs, obtained before TCRalphabeta/CD19-depleted stem cell transplant. These TCRs come from a child less than two years old with acute myeloid leukemia, due to receive a stem cell transplant. The CDR3 runs from the conserved cysteine through the conserved F or W. D genes are given only for firm matches. The size of a clone is reported for some rows only, either as once, few or many, or as a class for expanded clones.

d_call	clone_size	j_call	v_call	cdr3_aa	cdr3_nt
-	few	TRBJ2-5	TRBV21-1	CASSIPGVARGETQYF	TGTGCCAGCAGCATCCCGGGAGTCGCACGGGGAGAGACCCAGTACTTC
TRBD1	-	TRBJ2-1	TRBV5-6	CASSLGDRGYNEQFF	TGTGCCAGCAGCTTGGGGGACAGGGGCTACAATGAGCAGTTCTTC
-	-	TRBJ2-5	TRBV28	CASHPSGSQRETQYF	TGTGCCAGCCATCCCTCAGGGTCCCAAAGGGAGACCCAGTACTTC
-	many	TRBJ1-1	TRBV7-2	CASSQKETEAFF	TGTGCCAGCAGCCAGAAGGAGACTGAAGCTTTCTTT
-	many	TRBJ2-7	TRBV5-1	CASSLEATYYEQYF	TGCGCCAGCAGCTTGGAGGCTACATACTACGAGCAGTACTTC
TRBD2	few	TRBJ2-3	TRBV14	CASSQSLTSGRRDTQYF	TGTGCCAGCAGCCAAAGCTTGACTAGCGGGAGGAGGGATACGCAGTATTTT
-	many	TRBJ2-7	TRBV19	CASSWANYEQYF	TGTGCCAGTAGTTGGGCGAACTACGAGCAGTACTTC
-	many	TRBJ1-1	TRBV5-1	CASSLARGRSTEAFF	TGCGCCAGCAGCTTGGCCCGGGGGCGCAGCACTGAAGCTTTCTTT
-	many	TRBJ1-2	TRBV20-1	CSARDSGRNYGYTF	TGCAGTGCTAGAGATTCGGGACGGAACTATGGCTACACCTTC
TRBD2	many	TRBJ2-7	TRBV20-1	CSARDGTSGSSYEQYF	TGCAGTGCTAGAGATGGGACTAGCGGGAGTTCGTACGAGCAGTACTTC
-	many	TRBJ1-1	TRBV5-1	CASSLGQTSNTEAFF	TGCGCCAGCAGCTTGGGTCAGACGAGTAACACTGAAGCTTTCTTT
-	many	TRBJ1-3	TRBV28	CASSLGQYSGNTIYF	TGTGCCAGCAGTTTAGGACAGTACTCTGGAAACACCATATATTTT
TRBD1	many	TRBJ1-2	TRBV12-3/TRBV12-4	CASSLNQGAGYGYTF	TGTGCCAGCAGTTTAAACCAGGGGGCCGGGTATGGCTACACCTTC
TRBD1	many	TRBJ2-7	TRBV13	CASSLGPGTGTGEQYF	TGTGCCAGCAGCTTAGGCCCCGGGACAGGGACCGGAGAGCAGTACTTC
-	-	TRBJ2-5	TRBV6-5	CASSYSRGGLPQEETQYF	TGTGCCAGCAGTTACTCGAGAGGAGGGCTCCCCCAAGAGGAGACCCAGTACTTC
TRBD2	many	TRBJ2-1	TRBV20-1	CSAKGSGGVREQFF	TGCAGTGCTAAAGGTAGCGGGGGGGTCAGGGAGCAGTTCTTC
TRBD2	-	TRBJ2-2	TRBV3-1	CASSPLGGAGGLAGTGELFF	TGTGCCAGCAGCCCTTTGGGGGGGGCGGGAGGCCTCGCGGGCACCGGGGAGCTGTTTTTT
-	many	TRBJ2-7	TRBV5-1	CASSPSGVRGEQYF	TGCGCCAGCAGCCCTTCAGGGGTTCGGGGCGAGCAGTACTTC
-	-	TRBJ1-5	TRBV7-2	CTSSPDRSNQPQHF	TGTACCAGCAGCCCCGACAGAAGCAATCAGCCCCAGCATTTT
TRBD1	many	TRBJ1-4	TRBV12-3/TRBV12-4	CASSAGQDEKLFF	TGTGCCAGCAGTGCCGGACAGGATGAAAAACTGTTTTTT
TRBD1	many	TRBJ2-1	TRBV28	CASSWGDRDNEQFF	TGTGCCAGCAGTTGGGGGGACAGGGACAATGAGCAGTTCTTC
TRBD1	few	TRBJ1-1	TRBV10-3	CAISDQGQGLAEAFF	TGTGCCATCAGTGACCAGGGACAGGGGCTAGCTGAAGCTTTCTTT
-	many	TRBJ1-2	TRBV15	CATSRAQGSYGYTF	TGTGCCACCAGCAGAGCGCAGGGGTCCTATGGCTACACCTTC
-	once	TRBJ2-7	TRBV10-2	CVSSTLSVYEQHF	TGCGTCAGCAGTACTTTAAGCGTCTACGAGCAGCACTTC
-	many	TRBJ2-7	TRBV29-1	CSVEGYSSYEQYF	TGCAGCGTTGAAGGGTATAGCTCCTACGAGCAGTACTTC
-	many	TRBJ2-5	TRBV19	CASSILGRGPQETQYF	TGTGCCAGTAGTATCCTCGGCCGAGGGCCTCAAGAGACCCAGTACTTC
TRBD2	many	TRBJ2-7	TRBV6-5	CASSYVTSGLGEYEQYF	TGTGCCAGCAGTTACGTGACTAGCGGGCTAGGAGAGTACGAGCAGTACTTC
TRBD1	-	TRBJ1-2	TRBV15	CATSREGGTVHYGYTF	TGTGCCACCAGCAGAGAGGGGGGGACAGTCCACTATGGCTACACCTTC
-	many	TRBJ1-3	TRBV12-5	CASGPGHGGNTIYF	TGTGCTAGTGGTCCGGGACACGGAGGAAACACCATATATTTT
TRBD2	many	TRBJ2-3	TRBV20-1	CSAGTSGRTDTQYF	TGCAGTGCTGGTACTAGCGGCCGCACAGATACGCAGTATTTT
-	many	TRBJ2-3	TRBV10-3	CAISEQGPTQYF	TGTGCCATCAGTGAACAGGGCCCTACGCAGTATTTT
-	few	TRBJ2-7	TRBV21-1	CASSKAGTASYEQYF	TGTGCCAGCAGCAAAGCAGGGACAGCCTCCTACGAGCAGTACTTC
-	many	TRBJ2-1	TRBV27	CASSPLAAYNEQFF	TGTGCCAGCAGTCCTTTAGCGGCGTACAATGAGCAGTTCTTC
-	-	TRBJ2-3	TRBV11-3	CASSFEEGADTQYF	TGTGCCAGCAGCTTTGAAGAGGGGGCAGATACGCAGTATTTT
-	many	TRBJ2-3	TRBV7-8	CASSLLAPTGRYF	TGTGCCAGCAGCTTATTAGCCCCCACAGGCAGGTATTTT
TRBD1	many	TRBJ2-2	TRBV20-1	CSASFGTGVTGELFF	TGCAGTGCTAGCTTCGGGACAGGGGTCACCGGGGAGCTGTTTTTT
-	many	TRBJ2-4	TRBV7-6	CASSLSLGQGNIQYF	TGTGCCAGCAGCTTAAGTTTAGGGCAGGGAAACATTCAGTACTTC
-	many	TRBJ2-1	TRBV6-5	CASSYSGDNEQFF	TGTGCCAGCAGTTACTCGGGGGATAATGAGCAGTTCTTC
-	-	TRBJ2-7	TRBV6-1	CASSAAGGSSYEQYF	TGTGCCAGCAGTGCAGCAGGAGGGAGCTCCTACGAGCAGTACTTC